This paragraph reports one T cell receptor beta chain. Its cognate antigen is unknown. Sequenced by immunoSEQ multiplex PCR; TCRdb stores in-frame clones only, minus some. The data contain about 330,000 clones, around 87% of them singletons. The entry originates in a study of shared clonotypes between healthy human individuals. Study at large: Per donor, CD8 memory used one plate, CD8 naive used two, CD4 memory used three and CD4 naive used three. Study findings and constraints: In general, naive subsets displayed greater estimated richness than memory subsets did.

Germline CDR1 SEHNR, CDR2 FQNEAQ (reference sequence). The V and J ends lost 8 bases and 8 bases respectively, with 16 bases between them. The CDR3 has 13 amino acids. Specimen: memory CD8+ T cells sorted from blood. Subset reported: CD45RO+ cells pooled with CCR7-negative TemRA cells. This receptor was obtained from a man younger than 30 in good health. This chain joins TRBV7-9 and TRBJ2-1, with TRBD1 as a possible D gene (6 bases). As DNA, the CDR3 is TGTGCCAGCGACCAGGGGATTAGGGATGAGCAGTTCTTC. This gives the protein CASDQGIRDEQFF.